The rows below give T cell receptor beta chains drawn from one sample of a study of T cell changes during pregnancy in multiple sclerosis. The repertoire was sequenced with immunoSEQ multiplex PCR; TCRdb's copy has only in-frame clones and lacks some. The sample shows approximately 50,000 clones, over 80% of them seen only once. Sequenced material: CD4+ T cells from peripheral blood mononuclear cells, taken in the third trimester of pregnancy. All receptors derive from a female donor with multiple sclerosis, enrolled in a pregnancy study. CDR3s include the opening cysteine and the closing phenylalanine or tryptophan. The order of the fields is D gene, V gene, J gene, CDR3 length, clone size, CDR3 DNA, CDR3 protein. A D gene is named only where the DNA matches it firmly. Size tells how often a clone was seen (once, few, many) or the class of an expanded clone, and some rows leave it out.

.	TRBV20-1	TRBJ2-5	11	.	TGCAGTGTGGGAGGCCAAGAGACCCAGTACTTC	CSVGGQETQYF
.	TRBV27	TRBJ2-2	15	.	TGTGCCAGCAGTTTTGAAAACAGGGTAACCGGGGAGCTGTTTTTT	CASSFENRVTGELFF
TRBD1	TRBV30	TRBJ1-2	15	.	TGTGCCTCAAACCCCGGGACAGGGGGGAACTATGGCTACACCTTC	CASNPGTGGNYGYTF
TRBD2	TRBV5-1	TRBJ2-1	13	.	TGCGCCTCTAGCGGGGACTCCTACAATGAGCAGTTCTTC	CASSGDSYNEQFF
TRBD2	TRBV7-2	TRBJ2-7	15	.	TGTGCCAGCAGCTCCCTAGCGGGAGGGCCTCGGGAGCAGTACTTC	CASSSLAGGPREQYF
TRBD1	TRBV28	TRBJ1-1	16	.	TGTGCCAGCAGTTTACGGTACAGGGGCATGAACACTGAAGCTTTCTTT	CASSLRYRGMNTEAFF
TRBD2	TRBV29-1	TRBJ2-7	15	once	TGCAGCGTTGGCTCAGCGGGAGGGCAATCGGGTGAGCAGTACTTC	CSVGSAGGQSGEQYF
.	TRBV19	TRBJ1-2	12	once	TGTGCCAGTAGCCCCGGACTCTATGGCTACACCTTC	CASSPGLYGYTF
TRBD1	TRBV7-9	TRBJ2-2	13	.	TGTGCCAGCAGCCCGGACAGGGCCGGGGAGCTGTTTTTT	CASSPDRAGELFF
.	TRBV28	TRBJ2-3	17	.	TGTGCCAGCAGTTTATTTGGGGGCTCGAGAAACACAGATACGCAGTATTTT	CASSLFGGSRNTDTQYF
.	TRBV7-2	TRBJ2-7	12	.	TGTGCCAGCAGCCGGCAGGGTACCGAGCAGTACTTC	CASSRQGTEQYF
.	TRBV28	TRBJ2-7	17	once	TGTGCCAGCAGTTGGCATGGTTCAGGGGCCAGTTCCTACGAGCAGTACTTC	CASSWHGSGASSYEQYF
.	TRBV6-6	TRBJ1-2	13	.	TGTGCCAGCAGTTACGTGGCAGACTATGGCTACACCTTC	CASSYVADYGYTF
TRBD1	TRBV6-5	TRBJ1-2	14	.	TGTGCCAGCTGGGGACAGCGCCGTCGGTTTGGCTACACCTTC	CASWGQRRRFGYTF
TRBD2	TRBV10-2	TRBJ2-3	18	.	TGCGCCAGCAGTGCTCCGGGACTAGCGGGAGGGCCATCAGATACGCAGTATTTT	CASSAPGLAGGPSDTQYF
.	TRBV5-1	TRBJ2-7	15	.	TGCGCCAGCAGCTTGGCAACCGGACTCTTGGGGGAGCAGTACTTC	CASSLATGLLGEQYF
TRBD2	TRBV11-3	TRBJ2-3	15	.	TGTGCCAGCAGCCGGCGGGGACTAAACACAGATACGCAGTATTTT	CASSRRGLNTDTQYF
.	TRBV2	TRBJ2-3	15	.	TGTGCCAGCAGTGAACAGCGGTTCGGCACAGATACGCAGTATTTT	CASSEQRFGTDTQYF
.	TRBV6-1	TRBJ2-2	15	.	TGTGCCAGCAGTGACCACACCTTACAGGCCGGGGAGCTGTTTTTT	CASSDHTLQAGELFF
.	TRBV5-1	TRBJ2-4	14	.	TGCGCCAGCAGCTCACAGGGTGGCAAAAACATTCAGTACTTC	CASSSQGGKNIQYF
TRBD1	TRBV28	TRBJ2-7	13	once	TGTGCCAGCAGTTTTGGGACAGCCTACGAGCAGTACTTC	CASSFGTAYEQYF
.	TRBV30	TRBJ1-4	14	.	TGTGCCTGGAGTGTTGGGGCTAGTAATGAAAAACTGTTTTTT	CAWSVGASNEKLFF
.	TRBV15	TRBJ2-2	14	.	TGTGCCACCAGCAGAGATCTCGGGTCCGGGGAGCTGTTTTTT	CATSRDLGSGELFF